This T cell receptor beta chain was documented in a study of cytomegalovirus exposure and HLA in healthy donors. Study information: Around 180 million T cells yielded 100 million or so unique TCR beta sequences, as an earlier analysis found.

Trimming took off 5 bases at V and 0 bases at J, with 11 bases between the two ends. Germline V gene lookup returns CDR1 LNHDA and CDR2 SQIVND (reference sequence). CDR3 size: 16 residues. A multiplex PCR was run with 60 Vbeta primers and 13 Jbeta primers. Method: immunoSEQ multiplex PCR; TCRdb's copy keeps in-frame clones and lacks some. Its table records 190,000 or so clones. The TCR was taken from a boy between 10 and 17 years old in good health and CMV-seronegative. The genes are TRBV19 and TRBJ2-6; weak D call: TRBD1 (6 bases). The sequencing input was PBMCs. The CDR3 loop is CASSWDNYSGANVLTF. As DNA, the CDR3 is TGTGCCAGTAGTTGGGACAACTACTCTGGGGCCAACGTCCTGACTTTC.